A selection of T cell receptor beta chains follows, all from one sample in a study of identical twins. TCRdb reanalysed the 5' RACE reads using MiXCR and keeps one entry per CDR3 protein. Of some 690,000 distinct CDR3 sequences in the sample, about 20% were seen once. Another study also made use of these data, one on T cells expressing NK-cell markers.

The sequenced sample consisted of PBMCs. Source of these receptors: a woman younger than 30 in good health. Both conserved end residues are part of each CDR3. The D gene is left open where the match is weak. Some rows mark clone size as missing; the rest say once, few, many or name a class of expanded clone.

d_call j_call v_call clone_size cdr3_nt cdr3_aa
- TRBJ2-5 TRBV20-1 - TGCAGTGCTGCCCAGTGGGAGACCCAGTACTTC CSAAQWETQYF
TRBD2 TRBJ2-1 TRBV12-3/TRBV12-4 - TGTGCCAGCAGTTCCCGACTGACTAGCGGACACAATGAGCAGTTCTTC CASSSRLTSGHNEQFF
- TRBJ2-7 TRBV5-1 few TGCGCCAGCAGCCCGACAAGACCTACCTACGAGCAGTACTTC CASSPTRPTYEQYF
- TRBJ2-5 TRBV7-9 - TGTGCCAGCAGCTACGCAGGAGGGGCTGGGGAGACCCAGTACTTC CASSYAGGAGETQYF
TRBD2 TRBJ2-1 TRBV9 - TGTGCCAGCAGCGGTCGGGGGGACAATGAGCAGTTCTTC CASSGRGDNEQFF
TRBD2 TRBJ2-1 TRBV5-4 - TGTGCCAGCAGCGGATGGACTAGCCCATACAATGAGCAGTTCTTC CASSGWTSPYNEQFF
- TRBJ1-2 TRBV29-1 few TGCAGCGTTGAGGAAGGGCAAGACACCTTC CSVEEGQDTF
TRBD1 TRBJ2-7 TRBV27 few TGTGCCAGCAGTTTTAAGTGGAAGGGGGCGTTTTACGAGCAGTACTTC CASSFKWKGAFYEQYF
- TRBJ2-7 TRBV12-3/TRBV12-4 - TGTGCCAGCCGAAGGACGGGGGCGGCGACGAGCTCCTACGAGCAGTACTTC CASRRTGAATSSYEQYF
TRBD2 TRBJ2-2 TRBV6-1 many TGTGCCAGCAGTCGCCTACCGGGAGGGCGCGCCGGGGAGCTGTTTTTT CASSRLPGGRAGELFF
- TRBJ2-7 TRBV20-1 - TGCAGTGCCCCCACCCCGGGCACTGCCTACGAGCAGTACTTC CSAPTPGTAYEQYF
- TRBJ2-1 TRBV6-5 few TGTGCCAGCAGTTACTCGGTCGCGCGGAACAATGAGCAGTTCTTC CASSYSVARNNEQFF
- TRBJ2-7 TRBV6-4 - TGTGCCAGCACGGTTAGGTACGAGCAGTACTTC CASTVRYEQYF
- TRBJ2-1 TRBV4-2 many TGTGCCAGCAGCCACGATACTAGATCCAATGAGCAGTTCTTC CASSHDTRSNEQFF
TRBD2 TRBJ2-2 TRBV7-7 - TGTGCTAGCAGCTCCTCACGTAGTGGCGGGGGGCTAGCCGGGGAGCTGTTTTTT CASSSSRSGGGLAGELFF
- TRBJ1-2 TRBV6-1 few TGTGCCAGCACCGGACGAGACAGAAAGGGCTACACCTTC CASTGRDRKGYTF
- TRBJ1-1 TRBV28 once TGTGCCAGCAGTCGAGACAGGTCTACGAACACTGAAGCTTTCTTT CASSRDRSTNTEAFF
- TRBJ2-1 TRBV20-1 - TGCAGTGCTAGATCCCAGTTTGAGCAGTTCTTC CSARSQFEQFF
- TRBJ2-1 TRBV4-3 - TGCGCCAGCAGCCAAGGCTCTACAGGGAACCTTGAGCAGTTCTTC CASSQGSTGNLEQFF
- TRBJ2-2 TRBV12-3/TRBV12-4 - TGTGCCAGCAGTTTGAGGGGTTTGTCCGGGGAGCTGTTTTTT CASSLRGLSGELFF
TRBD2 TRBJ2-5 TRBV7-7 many TGTGCCAGCAGCAAGGGACTAGCGGGAGGAGTCTGGGAGACCCAGTACTTC CASSKGLAGGVWETQYF
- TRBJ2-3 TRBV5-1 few TGCGCCAGCAGCTTGGTAACAGAGGCTACGCAGTGTTTT CASSLVTEATQCF
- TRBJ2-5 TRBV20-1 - TGCAGTGCTACCCTCGGGCAGGGGATGCGAGGAGATATGGAGACCCAGTACTTC CSATLGQGMRGDMETQYF
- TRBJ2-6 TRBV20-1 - TGCAGTGCTAGATTGGGGGTTGGTGTGGCCAACGTCCTGACTTTC CSARLGVGVANVLTF
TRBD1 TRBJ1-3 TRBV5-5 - TGTGCCAGCAGCCCGACAGGGAGCGACACCATATATTTT CASSPTGSDTIYF
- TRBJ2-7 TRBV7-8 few TGTGCCAGCAGCCGAGGGGGGACAGTTTCCTACGAGCAGTACTTC CASSRGGTVSYEQYF
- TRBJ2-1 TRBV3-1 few TGTGCCAGCAGCCGTGGGGTGAGCTCCTACAATGAGCAGTTCTTC CASSRGVSSYNEQFF
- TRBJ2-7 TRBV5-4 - TGTGCCAGCAGCTTGGGAGACCTGGACTACGAGCAGTACTTC CASSLGDLDYEQYF
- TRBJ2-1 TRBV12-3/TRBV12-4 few TGTGCCAGCAGATTTCGGACCCGGGGGAATGAGCAGTTCTTC CASRFRTRGNEQFF
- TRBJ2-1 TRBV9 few TGTGCCAGCAGCGCCAGACTCAATGAGCAGTTCTTC CASSARLNEQFF
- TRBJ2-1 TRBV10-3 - TGTGCCATCAGTGAGAGGACCCCTTTGAATGAGCAGTTCTTC CAISERTPLNEQFF
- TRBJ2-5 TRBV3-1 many TGTGCCAGCAGCCTAGGCGGACAGAAAGAGACCCAGTACTTC CASSLGGQKETQYF
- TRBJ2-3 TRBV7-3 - TGTGCCAGCAGCCACAAAGACCAAGATACGCAGTATTTT CASSHKDQDTQYF
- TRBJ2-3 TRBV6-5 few TGTGCCAGCAGTAACAGTCCAGGGGCAGATACGCAGTATTTT CASSNSPGADTQYF
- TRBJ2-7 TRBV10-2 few TGCGCCAGCAGGCCCAGCAGTGTTCCCCCCCGCAGAGCCTACGAGCAGTACTTC CASRPSSVPPRRAYEQYF
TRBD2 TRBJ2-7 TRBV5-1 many TGCGCCAGCAGTTCCGGACTAGCGGGGCCAAGCTCCTACGAGCAGTACTTC CASSSGLAGPSSYEQYF
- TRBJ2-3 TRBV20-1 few TGCAGTGCTAGAAAAATCGGAAGTGATACGCAGTATTTT CSARKIGSDTQYF
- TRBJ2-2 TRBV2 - TGTGCCAGCACCGAGGGGACATCTAACACCGGGGAGCTGTTTTTT CASTEGTSNTGELFF
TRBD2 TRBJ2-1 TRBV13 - TGTGCCAGCAGCTTAATCGGCGGGAGTACGGGTGAGCAGTTCTTC CASSLIGGSTGEQFF
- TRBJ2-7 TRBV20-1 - TGCAGTGCTAGTTACCCGGTTACCTACGAGCAGTACTTC CSASYPVTYEQYF
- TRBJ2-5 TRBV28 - TGTGCCAGCAGTTTGGGGAGCTCTCCGGCAGAGACCCAGTACTTC CASSLGSSPAETQYF
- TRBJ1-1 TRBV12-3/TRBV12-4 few TGTGCCAGCAGCCTACAGGACCGCATGAACACTGAAGCTTTCTTT CASSLQDRMNTEAFF
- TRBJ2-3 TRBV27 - TGTGCCAGCAGTTCTGGATGGACTAACCACCTGGGAGATACGCAGTATTTT CASSSGWTNHLGDTQYF
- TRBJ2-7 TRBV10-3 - TGTGCCATCAGTGAGTCGAATCCCTACGAGCAGTACTTC CAISESNPYEQYF
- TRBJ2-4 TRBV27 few TGTGCCAGCAGTTCCCGGTTGGGGTGGCACATTCAGTACTTC CASSSRLGWHIQYF
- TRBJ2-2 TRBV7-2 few TGTGCCAGCACGAGTAGCGGAATAACCGGGGAGCTGTTTTTT CASTSSGITGELFF